This TCR beta chain is from a study of patients and donors after allogeneic stem cell transplantation. Germline values: CDR1 SQVTM, CDR2 ANQGSEA. With 6 bases clipped from V and 8 bases from J, the junction kept 18 bases outside the gene matches. The CDR3 runs to 16 residues. TCRdb recomputed calls from the RT-PCR reads with MiXCR, one row per CDR3 protein. The data show 150,000 to 200,000 distinct CDR3 sequences, approximately 22% seen once. The chain combines TRBV29-1 with TRBJ1-4; 7 nucleotides match TRBD1. Sequencing was done on a sample of blood, either unsorted or a sorted T cell fraction (not recorded which). The receptor was isolated from a human donor who was either an allogeneic HSCT recipient or a stem cell or donor lymphocyte infusion donor (not recorded which). It is not recorded whose cells these are; they may come from a transplant donor. CDR3 coding DNA: TGCAGCGTCGGTTTAGGGGCGACAGGGTTGTTGGAAAAACTGTTTTTT. Encoded protein: CSVGLGATGLLEKLFF.